The subject of this entry is one T cell receptor beta chain. This entry is derived from a study of shared clonotypes between healthy human individuals. CDR1 is SNHLY, CDR2 FYNNEI, per germline. The V segment lost 0 bases and the J segment 6 bases; nucleotides outside the gene matches: 1. The CDR3 contains 16 residues. Profiled with immunoSEQ multiplex PCR; TCRdb holds only in-frame clones, not every one. The sample includes about 1 million clones, about 80% of them seen just once. Input material: memory CD4+ T cells from PBMCs. Specified subset: CD45RA-negative fraction. The chain carries TRBV2 and TRBJ2-4; 14 positions match TRBD2. The clonotype originates from a man aged 18 to 35 in good health. Some clones in this sample may be carry-over from other donors' samples. The CDR3: CASSEAGLAGGNIQYF. DNA of the CDR3: TGTGCCAGCAGTGAAGCAGGACTAGCGGGAGGAAACATTCAGTACTTC.